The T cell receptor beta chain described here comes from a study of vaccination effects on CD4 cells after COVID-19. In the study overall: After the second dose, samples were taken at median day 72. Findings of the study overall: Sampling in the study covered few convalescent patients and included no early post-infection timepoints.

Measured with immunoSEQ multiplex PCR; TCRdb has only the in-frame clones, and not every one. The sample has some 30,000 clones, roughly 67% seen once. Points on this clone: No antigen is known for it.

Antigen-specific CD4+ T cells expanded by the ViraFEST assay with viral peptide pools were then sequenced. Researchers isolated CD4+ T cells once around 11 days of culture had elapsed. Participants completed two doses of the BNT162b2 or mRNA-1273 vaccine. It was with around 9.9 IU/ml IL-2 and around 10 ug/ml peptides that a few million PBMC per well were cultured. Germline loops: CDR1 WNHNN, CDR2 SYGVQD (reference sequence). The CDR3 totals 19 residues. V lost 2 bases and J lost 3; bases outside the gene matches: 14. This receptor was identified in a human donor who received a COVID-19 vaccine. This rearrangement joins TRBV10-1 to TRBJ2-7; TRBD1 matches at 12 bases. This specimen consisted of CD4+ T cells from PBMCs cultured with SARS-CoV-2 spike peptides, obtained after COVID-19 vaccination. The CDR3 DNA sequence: TGCGCCAGCAGTGAGACAGGGACAGGGGGCGCGGCCCGAAACTACGAGCAGTACTTC. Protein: CASSETGTGGAARNYEQYF.